These 32 T cell receptor beta chains were all obtained from the same sample, sequenced in a study of T cells in Graves' hyperthyroidism and ophthalmopathy. Template material for amplifying TCR beta CDR3 regions consisted of RNA transcripts. HTBI primers drove first-round RT-PCR of the TCR CDR3. TCRdb re-called the multiplex PCR reads with MiXCR, one entry per CDR3 protein. Of about 600,000 distinct CDR3 sequences listed, around 15% are singletons. Sequenced material: blood. Every receptor here comes from a woman in her fifties or sixties with Graves' ophthalmopathy.

This clonotype was detected many times. The rearrangement links TRBV20-1 to TRBJ2-5; the match to TRBD1 covers 8 bases. The length of the CDR3 is 14 residues. The V segment lost 0 bases and the J segment 5 bases; nucleotides outside the gene matches: 5. The V gene's germline CDR1 is DFQATT and CDR2 SNEGSKA (reference sequence). CDR3 in DNA: TGCAGTGCTAGAGACCGGACAGGGCGGGAGACCCAGTACTTC. This translates into CSARDRTGRETQYF.

The chain combines TRBV5-1 with TRBJ2-1, with TRBD2 matching 7 bases. The V segment lost 3 bases and the J segment 1 base; nucleotides outside the gene matches: 7. The germline V gene has CDR1 SGHRS and CDR2 YFSETQ. This CDR3 has 16 amino acids. CDR3 nucleotide sequence: TGCGCCAGCAGCTCCCGCGGGAGTGGGTCCTACAATGAGCAGTTCTTC. Residues: CASSSRGSGSYNEQFF.

The sample holds many counts of this clonotype. J is TRBJ2-3 and V is TRBV20-1; 9 nucleotides align to TRBD2. CDR1 is DFQATT and CDR2 is SNEGSKA in the germline V gene (reference sequence). This CDR3 spans 15 amino acids. The trim removed 0 bases at V and 2 bases at J, leaving 3 bases unmatched. As DNA, the CDR3 is TGCAGTGCTAGAGATCTAGCGGGGACCACAGATACGCAGTATTTT. Its protein is CSARDLAGTTDTQYF.

The V call is TRBV6-1, the J call TRBJ2-3, with 11 bases that match TRBD2. Germline lookup yields CDR1 MNHNS and CDR2 SASEGT. The CDR3 sequence is 15 residues long. V dropped 6 bases and J dropped 6; count of bases not matched to a gene: 8. CDR3 nucleotide sequence: TGTGCCAGCAGCAACATAGCGGGAGGGCCCGATACGCAGTATTTT. Protein: CASSNIAGGPDTQYF.

In this sample, this clonotype turned up a few times. Here the CDR3 reads CASSPPATLAGVGDTQYF. For the CDR3, the DNA is TGCGCCAGCAGCCCCCCCGCTACCCTAGCGGGAGTTGGGGATACGCAGTATTTT. This chain joins TRBV5-1 and TRBJ2-3; 10 bases match TRBD2. The CDR3 has 18 amino acids. V shed 4 bases, J shed 6 bases, and the junction held 17 bases outside the gene matches. The germline V gene has CDR1 SGHRS and CDR2 YFSETQ.

This clonotype was detected ten times or more. The rearrangement uses TRBV30 and TRBJ1-2; D remains unclear. CDR1 GTSNPN and CDR2 SVGIG come from the germline V gene (reference sequence). CDR3 length: 12 amino acids. V dropped 0 bases and J dropped 5 bases, with 7 bases sitting between them. DNA for the CDR3: TGTGCCTGGAGTGTAACCGCATATGGCTACACCTTC. It specifies CAWSVTAYGYTF.

This clonotype was recorded a few times. This sequence joins TRBV4-3 and TRBJ2-7; TRBD1 matches 10 bases. The CDR3 spans 16 residues. Losses at the gene ends were 6 bases for V and 2 bases for J; bases not matched to a gene: 10. Germline assignment: CDR1 LGHNA and CDR2 YSLEER. For the CDR3, the DNA is TGCGCCAGCAGTGCAACTCCGGGACAGGGGACCTACGAGCAGTACTTC. It encodes CASSATPGQGTYEQYF.

This chain joins TRBV6-1 and TRBJ1-1; D unresolved. CDR3 size: 12 residues. With 8 bases removed from V and 5 bases from J, the gap between germline ends came to 12 bases. From germline, CDR1 is MNHNS and CDR2 SASEGT. CDR3 region: CASAGLGTEAFF. CDR3 DNA: TGTGCCAGCGCCGGACTGGGGACTGAAGCTTTCTTT.

Turning to this clonotype: An end of the junction differs from the germline gene, which may be a read error. The genes are TRBV11-2 and TRBJ2-3; D remains unclear. The V gene's germline CDR1 is SGHAT and CDR2 FQNNGV. The CDR3 length is 13 residues. The CDR3 loop reads CASSLVNTDAQYF. The CDR3 DNA reads TGTGCCAGCAGCTTAGTCAACACAGATGCGCAGTATTTT.

This clonotype was recorded at least ten times. The rearrangement joins TRBV5-1 to TRBJ1-1, with TRBD1 identical over 7 bases. V was pared by 0 bases and J by 1 base, with 9 bases of the junction left unmatched. This CDR3 comprises 17 residues. Germline V lookup: CDR1 SGHRS, CDR2 YFSETQ. In DNA form, the CDR3 reads TGCGCCAGCAGCTTGGGACGTACAGGGGCGACGAACACTGAAGCTTTCTTT. This encodes CASSLGRTGATNTEAFF.

This clonotype has a handful of counts. CDR3 nucleotide sequence: TGCAGTGCCCCCTCCCCCAGCGGGAGATCGGGGACCGGGGAGCTGTTTTTT. It is translated as CSAPSPSGRSGTGELFF. The V and J genes are TRBV20-1 and TRBJ2-2, with 8 positions matching TRBD2. Trimming cost V 6 bases and J 5 bases; bases outside gene matches: 17. Germline V gives CDR1 DFQATT, CDR2 SNEGSKA (reference sequence). This CDR3 is built from 17 residues.

This clonotype has a count of ten or more. V and J are TRBV7-3 and TRBJ2-1, with 12 bases fitting TRBD2. This CDR3 is 16 amino acids long. The germline V gene has CDR1 SGHTA and CDR2 FQGTGA. Trimming took 5 bases from V and 5 from J; bases not matched to a gene: 7. The CDR3 sequence is CASSLELAGGNNEQFF. Here the CDR3 DNA reads TGTGCCAGCAGCCTCGAACTAGCGGGAGGTAACAATGAGCAGTTCTTC.

The CDR3 nucleotides are TGTGCCAGCAGCGTAGGGCTCTCAGCTAACTATGGCTACACCTTC. This gives the protein CASSVGLSANYGYTF. The chain uses TRBV9 and TRBJ1-2; D gene ambiguous. V was clipped by 0 bases and J by 0 bases, with 9 bases between them. The length of the CDR3 is 15 residues. Per germline, CDR1 SGDLS and CDR2 YYNGEE.

This sequence joins TRBV11-3 and TRBJ1-1; 7 bases fit TRBD1. This CDR3 has 14 amino acids. V was pared by 6 bases and J by 6 bases, with 10 bases of the junction left unmatched. Per germline, CDR1 SGHNT and CDR2 YENEEA. The CDR3 protein is CASSPTGMLAEAFF. The CDR3 DNA follows: TGTGCCAGCAGTCCGACAGGGATGTTGGCTGAAGCTTTCTTT. The whole variable domain, filled in from reference TRBV11-3 and TRBJ1-1, reads EAGVVQSPRYKIIEKKQPVAFWCNPISGHNTLYWYLQNLGQGPELLIRYENEEAVDDSQLPKDRFSAERLKGVDSTLKIQPAELGDSAVYLCASSPTGMLAEAFFGQGTRLTVV.

This clonotype has only a few counts. V gene TRBV5-1 combines with J gene TRBJ2-1, with 8 nucleotides matching TRBD1. V was clipped by 4 bases and J by 2 bases; unmatched bases: 5. Germline V gives CDR1 SGHRS, CDR2 YFSETQ. The CDR3 extends over 15 amino acids. This CDR3 is CASSADRVAYNEQFF. The CDR3, as DNA: TGCGCCAGCAGCGCGGACAGGGTAGCCTACAATGAGCAGTTCTTC.

This clonotype has only a few counts. V usage is TRBV5-1 and J usage is TRBJ2-1; the match to TRBD2 covers 7 bases. The CDR3 length is 16 residues. J lost 4 bases, V lost 4 bases, and 11 bases had no gene match. Germline CDR1 is SGHRS and CDR2 is YFSETQ. CDR3 bases: TGCGCCAGCAGCATTGGCCTAGCGGACCGATACAATGAGCAGTTCTTC. Translation: CASSIGLADRYNEQFF.

The rearrangement links TRBV20-1 to TRBJ2-3; TRBD2 agrees at 11 bases. The CDR3 is made up of 15 amino acids. CDR1 DFQATT and CDR2 SNEGSKA come from the germline V gene (reference sequence). V trimming: 3 bases; J trimming: 0 bases; junction bases outside the gene matches: 2. In nucleotides, the CDR3 is TGCAGTGCTAGTGGACTAGCGGGTAGCACAGATACGCAGTATTTT. Residues: CSASGLAGSTDTQYF.

This clonotype was recorded many times. The CDR3 bases are TGCAGTGCTAGAGAGTTAGGCAGGAGTACCGCCACTAATGAAAAACTGTTTTTT. This codes for CSARELGRSTATNEKLFF. V and J are TRBV20-1 and TRBJ1-4; D call uncertain. V lost 0 bases, J lost 2 bases, and 19 bases lay in between. The CDR3 totals 18 residues. Per germline, CDR1 DFQATT and CDR2 SNEGSKA (reference sequence).

The rearrangement joins TRBV7-3 to TRBJ2-3, with D unclear. Germline V CDR1 and CDR2: SGHTA, FQGTGA. Trimming stripped 5 bases from V and 4 bases from J, with 10 bases between. The CDR3 contains 13 residues. CDR3 amino acids: CASSLGPPDTQYF. CDR3 bases: TGTGCCAGCAGCCTCGGGCCCCCAGATACGCAGTATTTT. Supplemented by reference TRBV7-3 and TRBJ2-3, the full variable domain reads GAGVSQTPSNKVTEKGKYVELRCDPISGHTALYWYRQSLGQGPEFLIYFQGTGAADDSGLPNDRFFAVRPEGSVSTLKIQRTERGDSAVYLCASSLGPPDTQYFGPGTRLTVL.

This clonotype was recorded a few times. The chain employs TRBV28 and TRBJ2-6, with D maybe TRBD1 (6 bases). CDR1 is MDHEN, CDR2 SYDVKM, per germline. The CDR3 is made up of 18 amino acids. Trimming pared 4 bases from V and 0 bases from J, leaving 16 bases between. Here the CDR3 reads CASSSWTVQSSGANVLTF. Written as DNA, the CDR3 is TGTGCCAGCAGTTCCTGGACAGTCCAGAGCTCTGGGGCCAACGTCCTGACTTTC.

This clonotype was observed at least ten times. The chain couples TRBV7-2 to TRBJ2-1, with D uncertain. Germline V gene sequence: CDR1 SGHTA, CDR2 FQGNSA. The CDR3 has 14 amino acids. Trimming took 0 bases from V and 9 from J, leaving 12 bases between them. The CDR3 is CASSLAGNMGEQFF. As DNA, the CDR3 is TGTGCCAGCAGCTTAGCGGGGAACATGGGTGAGCAGTTCTTC. Based on the CDR3 plus reference TRBV7-2 and TRBJ2-1, the full variable domain is GAGVSQSPSNKVTEKGKDVELRCDPISGHTALYWYRQSLGQGLEFLIYFQGNSAPDKSGLPSDRFSAERTGGSVSTLTIQRTQQEDSAVYLCASSLAGNMGEQFFGPGTRLTVL.

This clonotype was seen only once. This chain joins TRBV28 and TRBJ1-6, with D tentatively TRBD1 (6 bases). CDR1 and CDR2 from the germline V gene are MDHEN and SYDVKM. The CDR3 totals 15 residues. The V gene lost 5 bases and the J gene lost 4 bases, with 12 bases spanning the gap. The CDR3 sequence: CASSTGQIYNSPLHF. In nucleotides, the CDR3 is TGTGCCAGCAGTACCGGACAGATTTATAATTCACCCCTCCACTTT.

V is TRBV7-9 and J is TRBJ2-1, with a tentative D call TRBD2 (6 bases). V was shortened by 0 bases and J by 15 bases, with 18 bases between the two germline ends. The CDR3 contains 14 residues. Per the germline V gene, CDR1 is SEHNR and CDR2 is FQNEAQ (reference sequence). The chain's CDR3 is CASSLATGGIVAFF. The CDR3, as DNA: TGTGCCAGCAGCTTAGCGACTGGCGGGATAGTAGCGTTCTTC.

This clonotype has more than one count but fewer than ten. The V and J genes are TRBV7-9 and TRBJ1-2; D possibly corresponds to TRBD1 (6 bases). The V gene lost 1 base and the J gene lost 8 bases, with 14 bases spanning the gap. The CDR3 extends over 14 amino acids. Germline assignment: CDR1 SEHNR and CDR2 FQNEAQ (reference sequence). CDR3 protein: CASSLVSGGAGYTF. CDR3 nucleotide sequence: TGTGCCAGCAGCTTAGTTTCGGGGGGCGCGGGCTACACCTTC.

Ten or more counts support this clonotype. The V gene is TRBV5-6, the J gene TRBJ2-1, with TRBD2 matching over 9 bases. The CDR3 covers 15 residues. Germline V gene lookup returns CDR1 SGHDT and CDR2 YYEEEE. The V segment lost 2 bases and the J segment 6 bases; nucleotides outside the gene matches: 6. CDR3 loop: CASSFRGLARNEQFF. The CDR3 bases are TGTGCCAGCAGCTTCCGGGGACTAGCTCGCAATGAGCAGTTCTTC.

A few counts support this clonotype. The chain combines TRBV7-9 with TRBJ1-2, with 7 bases matching TRBD1. The germline V gene has CDR1 SEHNR and CDR2 FQNEAQ (reference sequence). With V trimmed by 8 bases and J by 5 bases, 8 bases remained unmatched. This CDR3 is 13 amino acids long. The CDR3 sequence is CASGEDRKYGYTF. CDR3 DNA: TGTGCCAGCGGCGAGGACAGGAAGTATGGCTACACCTTC.

The CDR3: CASSQKGTGVYYEQFF. CDR3 bases: TGTGCCAGCAGCCAAAAAGGGACTGGGGTTTATTATGAGCAGTTCTTC. The V call is TRBV14, the J call TRBJ2-1, with D possibly matching TRBD2 (6 bases). Per germline, CDR1 SGHDN and CDR2 FVKESK. With 2 bases removed from V and 8 bases from J, the gap between germline ends came to 19 bases. The CDR3 consists of 16 residues.

This clonotype has a count of ten or more. The chain links TRBV29-1 to TRBJ2-1, with D tentatively TRBD1 (5 bases). The germline V and J ends were trimmed by 2 bases and 0 bases, with 5 bases remaining between them. Germline values: CDR1 SQVTM, CDR2 ANQGSEA. The CDR3 is made up of 13 amino acids. This CDR3 reads CSVERGSYNEQFF. As DNA, the CDR3 is TGCAGCGTTGAAAGGGGCTCCTACAATGAGCAGTTCTTC.

V and J are TRBV7-9 and TRBJ2-7; unclear D gene. Between the trimmed V and J ends, which lost 0 bases and 0 bases, there was a span of 9 bases. The length of the CDR3 is 15 residues. CDR1 and CDR2 (germline): SEHNR, FQNEAQ (reference sequence). The CDR3 coding sequence is TGTGCCAGCAGCTTAGCAGTGTCGAGCTCCTACGAGCAGTACTTC. It is translated as CASSLAVSSSYEQYF.

The table lists this clonotype with many counts. V gene TRBV11-2 combines with J gene TRBJ2-3, with D possibly being TRBD2 (6 bases). Trimming stripped 5 bases from V and 1 base from J, with 13 bases between. The CDR3 covers 15 residues. Looked up from germline, CDR1 is SGHAT and CDR2 is FQNNGV. The CDR3 is CASSPWAGRTDTQYF. The CDR3 DNA is TGTGCCAGCAGCCCCTGGGCGGGGCGCACAGATACGCAGTATTTT.

This clonotype was picked up many times. The chain uses TRBV6-2 or TRBV6-3 and TRBJ1-5; possibly TRBD1 for D (5 bases). This CDR3 is built from 14 residues. Germline V CDR1 and CDR2: MNHEY, SVGEGT. Trimming pared 0 bases from V and 5 bases from J, leaving 8 bases between. CDR3 amino acids: CASSYSGPHQPQHF. For the CDR3, the DNA is TGTGCCAGCAGTTACTCGGGACCTCATCAGCCCCAGCATTTT.

The genes are TRBV11-2 and TRBJ2-5; TRBD2 aligns across 7 bases. The CDR3 is 16 amino acids. Trimming removed 3 bases from V and 5 bases from J; junction bases left unmatched: 12. The germline V gene encodes CDR1 SGHAT and CDR2 FQNNGV. The CDR3 sequence: CASSFHKRGPRETQYF. CDR3 coding DNA: TGTGCCAGCAGCTTTCACAAGCGGGGCCCGAGGGAGACCCAGTACTTC.